These 5 T cell receptor beta chains originate from one sample sequenced in a study of blood T cells in healthy people across ages. Through a sample-barcoded 5' primer and a J-beta primer mix, a second PCR was run for 7 to 11 cycles. MiXCR, applied by TCRdb to the 5' RACE reads, yields one record per CDR3 protein. This sample has approximately 1.5 million distinct CDR3 sequences, with approximately 39% found just once. Sequenced sample: blood. The receptors stem from a woman aged 18-30 years in good health.

This sequence joins TRBV20-1 and TRBJ2-5; 7 positions match TRBD2. The germline CDR1 and CDR2 sequences are DFQATT and SNEGSKA (reference sequence). The length of the CDR3 is 14 residues. V was clipped by 1 base and J by 4 bases; unmatched bases: 6. Here the CDR3 DNA reads TGCAGTGCTAGAGCCGGACTAGGGGCAGAGACCCAGTACTTC. Encoded protein: CSARAGLGAETQYF.

The chain recombines TRBV5-1 with TRBJ2-5; D not certain. The CDR3 has 15 residues. V was cut by 0 bases and J by 1 base, with 10 bases left in between. Germline V gene data show CDR1 as SGHRS and CDR2 as YFSETQ. CDR3 amino acids: CASSLANAGQETQYF. The DNA of the CDR3 is TGCGCCAGCAGCTTGGCCAACGCTGGCCAAGAGACCCAGTACTTC.

The chain carries TRBV3-1 and TRBJ2-1; 8 positions match TRBD2. In germline, CDR1 is LGHDT, CDR2 YNNKEL (reference sequence). The CDR3 consists of 15 residues. Trimming cost V 0 bases and J 11 bases; bases outside gene matches: 9. The CDR3 reads CASSQEVVAGPQQFF. In DNA form, the CDR3 reads TGTGCCAGCAGCCAAGAGGTGGTAGCGGGGCCTCAGCAGTTCTTC.

V usage is TRBV20-1 and J usage is TRBJ2-2; D not resolved. From germline, CDR1 is DFQATT and CDR2 SNEGSKA (reference sequence). The CDR3 is 12 residues long. V was shortened by 3 bases and J by 1 base, with 3 bases between the two germline ends. The CDR3 nucleotides read TGCAGTGCTAGCGAGAACACCGGGGAGCTGTTTTTT. This codes for CSASENTGELFF.

This chain uses TRBV29-1 with TRBJ1-2; the D is unclear. The germline V and J ends were trimmed by 7 bases and 5 bases, with 11 bases remaining between them. This CDR3 comprises 11 residues. In germline, CDR1 is SQVTM, CDR2 ANQGSEA. Written as DNA, the CDR3 is TGCAGCGCCGACGACGGATATGGCTACACCTTC. Amino acid sequence: CSADDGYGYTF.